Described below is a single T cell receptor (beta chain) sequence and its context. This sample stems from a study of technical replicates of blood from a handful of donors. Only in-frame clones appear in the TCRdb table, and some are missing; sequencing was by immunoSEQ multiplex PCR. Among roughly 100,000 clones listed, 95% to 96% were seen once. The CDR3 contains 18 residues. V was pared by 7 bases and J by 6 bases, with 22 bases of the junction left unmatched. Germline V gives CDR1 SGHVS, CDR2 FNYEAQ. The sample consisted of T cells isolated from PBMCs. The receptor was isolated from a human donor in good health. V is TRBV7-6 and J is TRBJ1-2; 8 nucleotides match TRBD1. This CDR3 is CASTWGQGAKGGLDGYTF. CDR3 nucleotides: TGTGCCAGCACTTGGGGGCAGGGGGCGAAAGGCGGACTAGATGGCTACACCTTC.